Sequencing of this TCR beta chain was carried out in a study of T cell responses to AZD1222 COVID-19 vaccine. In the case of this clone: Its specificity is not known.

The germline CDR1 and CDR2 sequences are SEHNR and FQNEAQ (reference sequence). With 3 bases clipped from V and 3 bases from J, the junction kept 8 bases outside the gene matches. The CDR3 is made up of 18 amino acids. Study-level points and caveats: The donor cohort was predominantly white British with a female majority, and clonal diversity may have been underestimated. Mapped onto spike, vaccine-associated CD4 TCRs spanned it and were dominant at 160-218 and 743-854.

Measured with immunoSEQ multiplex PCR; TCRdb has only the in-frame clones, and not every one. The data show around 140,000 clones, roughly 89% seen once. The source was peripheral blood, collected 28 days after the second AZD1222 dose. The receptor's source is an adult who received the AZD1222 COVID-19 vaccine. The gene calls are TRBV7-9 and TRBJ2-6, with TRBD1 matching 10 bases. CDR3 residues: CASSFRTGGIDGANVLTF. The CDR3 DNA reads TGTGCCAGCAGCTTCAGGACAGGGGGAATTGATGGGGCCAACGTCCTGACTTTC.